This note documents a single TCR beta chain sequence. Its matching antigen is unknown. The data are from a study of post-analysis software for immune sequencing data. The CDR3 is 17 residues long. With 1 base clipped from V and 5 bases from J, the junction kept 13 bases outside the gene matches. The germline CDR1 and CDR2 sequences are SGHTA and FQGNSA. TCR beta cDNA libraries had unique molecular identifiers. The T cell input of roughly 0.9 to 11 million gave approximately 460,000 cDNA molecules. TCRdb recomputed calls from the PCR reads with MiXCR, one row per CDR3 protein. This table holds roughly 670,000 distinct CDR3 sequences, 59% found once. Whole-study findings and limits: Controls had lower frequencies than patients of four or five TRBV segments, which included TRBV5-6, TRBV5-1 and TRBV20-1. Patients with multiple sclerosis recorded significantly lower normalized Chao1 diversity than controls, the study found.

The sequencing sample was made of blood. The sequence came from a girl aged 2-10 years with multiple sclerosis. V gene TRBV7-2 combines with J gene TRBJ2-5, with TRBD2 matching 7 bases. The CDR3 region has the DNA TGTGCCAGCAGCTTAGAGGGACCCGGGACTACACGGGAGACCCAGTACTTC. Residues: CASSLEGPGTTRETQYF.